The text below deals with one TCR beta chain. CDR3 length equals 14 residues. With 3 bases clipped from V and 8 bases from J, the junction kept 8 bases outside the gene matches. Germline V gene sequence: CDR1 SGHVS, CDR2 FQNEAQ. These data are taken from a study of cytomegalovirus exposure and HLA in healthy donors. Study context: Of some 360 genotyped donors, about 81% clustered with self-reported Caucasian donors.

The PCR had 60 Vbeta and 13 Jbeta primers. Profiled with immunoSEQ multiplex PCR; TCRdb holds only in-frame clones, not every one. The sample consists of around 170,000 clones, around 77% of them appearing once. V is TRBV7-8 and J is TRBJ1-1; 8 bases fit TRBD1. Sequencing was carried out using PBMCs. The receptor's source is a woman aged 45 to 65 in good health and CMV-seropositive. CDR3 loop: CASSFGQGGREAFF. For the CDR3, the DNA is TGTGCCAGCAGCTTTGGACAGGGAGGTCGCGAAGCTTTCTTT.